The rows below give T cell receptor beta chains drawn from one sample of a study of T cells after yellow fever vaccination. TCRdb analysed the 5' RACE reads with MiXCR anew, one entry per CDR3 protein. The table records hundreds of thousands of distinct CDR3 sequences, about 15% of them present only once. Sequences were derived from PBMCs, sampled 4 to 5 days after the first yellow fever vaccination. The receptors shown here come from a young man who received the YFV17D yellow fever vaccine. Each CDR3 is given with its conserved first and last residue. A D gene is named only where the DNA matches it firmly. Clone size appears in some rows only: once, few, many, or a class for an expanded clone.

TRBJ2-3 | once | TRBV7-9 | TRBD2 | TGTGCCAGCAGCCCCTGGACTAGCGGGGGGAAAGATACGCAGTATTTT | CASSPWTSGGKDTQYF
TRBJ2-1 | . | TRBV3-1 | TRBD2 | TGTGCCAGCAGCCATGGACTAGCGGGGGGGGGGCCGAACAATGAGCAGTTCTTC | CASSHGLAGGGPNNEQFF
TRBJ2-3 | many | TRBV12-3/TRBV12-4 | . | TGTGCCAGCAGTTTCTGGGACTTCGGGACAGATACGCAGTATTTT | CASSFWDFGTDTQYF
TRBJ2-2 | few | TRBV12-3/TRBV12-4 | TRBD2 | TGTGCCAGCTTCTCGACTAGCGGGGGGGCAGCCGGGGAGCTGTTTTTT | CASFSTSGGAAGELFF
TRBJ2-3 | . | TRBV5-1 | . | TGCGCCAGCAGCTTTTCGGGGCTCCTGGATACGCAGTATTTT | CASSFSGLLDTQYF
TRBJ2-2 | . | TRBV9 | TRBD2 | TGTGCCAGCAGCGGGCGGGGGGCTTCCACCGGGGAGCTGTTTTTT | CASSGRGASTGELFF
TRBJ2-5 | . | TRBV7-8 | . | TGTGCCAGCAGCTACGGGACGGAAGAGACCCAGTACTTC | CASSYGTEETQYF
TRBJ2-5 | . | TRBV6-5 | . | TGTGCCAGCAGTTACTCGAACGGAAAACAAGAGACCCAGTACTTC | CASSYSNGKQETQYF
TRBJ2-2 | many | TRBV3-1 | . | TGTGCCAGCAGCCAAGTCAGAACCGGGGAGCTGTTTTTT | CASSQVRTGELFF
TRBJ2-1 | few | TRBV6-4 | TRBD1 | TGTGCCAGCAGCCCGGGACAGGGGGGTATCGATGAGCAGTTCTTC | CASSPGQGGIDEQFF
TRBJ2-3 | few | TRBV7-2 | TRBD2 | TGTGCCAGCAGTCCGAAGCGGGGGGGCAAGGATACGCAGTATTTT | CASSPKRGGKDTQYF
TRBJ1-2 | few | TRBV5-1 | . | TGCGCCAGCAGTAAGGGGGACTATGGCTACACCTTC | CASSKGDYGYTF
TRBJ1-5 | few | TRBV7-8 | . | TGTGCCAGCAGCTACCAGACCCACAGAGGAGCTCAGCCCCAGCATTTT | CASSYQTHRGAQPQHF
TRBJ1-1 | few | TRBV7-9 | . | TGTGCCAGCAGCCCCCCCGGTGGCGGGAGGAACACTGAAGCTTTCTTT | CASSPPGGGRNTEAFF
TRBJ2-6 | few | TRBV29-1 | . | TGCAGCGTCCCCCGGGCAGGGACCAACGTCCTGACTTTC | CSVPRAGTNVLTF
TRBJ2-5 | . | TRBV5-6 | . | TGTGCCAGCAGCCTGGCGGGCCAGGGGCATGAGACCCAGTACTTC | CASSLAGQGHETQYF
TRBJ1-1 | . | TRBV7-9 | . | TGTGCCAGCAGCTTACCAAACAGGGACGGGAACACTGAAGCTTTCTTT | CASSLPNRDGNTEAFF
TRBJ1-1 | . | TRBV13 | TRBD1 | TGTGCCAGCAGCTCCTCTATCTACCGCAGGGGGAGAACCCCTGAAGCTTTCTTT | CASSSSIYRRGRTPEAFF
TRBJ2-3 | . | TRBV18 | . | TGTGCCAGCTCGACGCCGGATACGCAGTATTTT | CASSTPDTQYF
TRBJ2-7 | many | TRBV29-1 | . | TGCAGCGTCAGGGGTCCCGAGCAGTACTTC | CSVRGPEQYF
TRBJ2-5 | . | TRBV5-1 | . | TGCGCCAGCAGCTGGGTGACAGGCGAGGAGACCCAGTACTTC | CASSWVTGEETQYF
TRBJ1-6 | few | TRBV6-1 | TRBD1 | TGTGCCAGCAGACCCCCCCCGGACAGGGGATATAATTCACCCCTCCACTTT | CASRPPPDRGYNSPLHF